Presented here are 19 T cell receptor beta chains from one specimen sequenced in a study of draining lymph node invasion in breast cancer. Sorting for CD4+ CD45RA- CD25- cells yielded memory conventional CD4 T cells. In TCRdb, the bulk RNA-seq reads were re-called with MiXCR into one record per CDR3 protein. This repertoire shows approximately 740 distinct CDR3 sequences, roughly 68% found once; its top ten account for about 36%. Sequenced sample: sorted memory CD4+ effector T cells from the tumor. These receptors originate from a female donor with luminal breast cancer.

The chain has TRBV6-5 and TRBJ2-1; 12 bases fit TRBD2. Germline V gives CDR1 MNHEY, CDR2 SVGAGI. Trimming at V came to 5 bases and at J to 13 bases, leaving 6 bases not matched to a gene. The CDR3 runs to 13 residues. CDR3 sequence (DNA): TGTGCCAGCAGTCCCTTGACTAGCGGGAGCCAGTTCTTC. Translating it yields CASSPLTSGSQFF.

This rearrangement joins TRBV20-1 to TRBJ2-7, with D unclear. Germline CDR1 and CDR2: DFQATT and SNEGSKA (reference sequence). V was cut by 2 bases and J by 6 bases, with 20 bases left in between. This CDR3 has 15 amino acids. The CDR3 bases are TGCAGTGCTAGACCACCCTCAGAAGTTCCTGGCGAGCAGTACTTC. It specifies CSARPPSEVPGEQYF.

The sample holds a few counts of this clonotype. The chain carries TRBV28 and TRBJ1-4, with D possibly matching TRBD1 (6 bases). From germline, CDR1 is MDHEN and CDR2 SYDVKM. This CDR3 has 14 amino acids. Trimming left V 7 bases short and J 8 bases short, with 17 bases between. CDR3 region: CASTDTGRNEKLFF. CDR3 DNA: TGTGCCAGCACCGATACAGGGAGGAACGAAAAACTGTTTTTT. Full variable domain (outside the CDR3, taken from reference TRBV28 and TRBJ1-4): DVKVTQSSRYLVKRTGEKVFLECVQDMDHENMFWYRQDPGLGLRLIYFSYDVKMKEKGDIPEGYSVSREKKERFSLILESASTNQTSMYLCASTDTGRNEKLFFGSGTQLSVL.

The table lists this clonotype with a few counts. The chain recombines TRBV3-1 with TRBJ2-7; D is ambiguous. The V gene's germline CDR1 is LGHDT and CDR2 YNNKEL (reference sequence). The V end lost 1 base, the J end lost 7 bases, and 5 bases lay between the germline ends. The CDR3 covers 11 residues. CDR3 bases: TGTGCCAGCAGCCAAGCGAAGGAGCAGTACTTC. Encoded protein: CASSQAKEQYF.

The rearrangement links TRBV30 to TRBJ1-1; D gene uncertain. V was trimmed by 0 bases and J by 0 bases, leaving 5 bases between them. This CDR3 has 13 residues. Germline V gene lookup returns CDR1 GTSNPN and CDR2 SVGIG (reference sequence). CDR3 sequence: CAWSVAVNTEAFF. The CDR3 nucleotides are TGTGCCTGGAGTGTTGCGGTGAACACTGAAGCTTTCTTT. The whole variable domain, filled in from reference TRBV30 and TRBJ1-1, reads SQTIHQWPATLVQPVGSPLSLECTVEGTSNPNLYWYRQAAGRGLQLLFYSVGIGQISSEVPQNLSASRPQDRQFILSSKKLLLSDSGFYLCAWSVAVNTEAFFGQGTRLTVV.

The chain combines TRBV9 with TRBJ2-3, with a weak D call TRBD2 (5 bases). This CDR3 is built from 14 residues. The germline V gene has CDR1 SGDLS and CDR2 YYNGEE. The V gene lost 0 bases and the J gene lost 5 bases, with 10 bases spanning the gap. The chain's CDR3 is CASSVAIGVDTQYF. DNA for the CDR3: TGTGCCAGCAGCGTAGCTATCGGGGTAGATACGCAGTATTTT.

The V and J genes are TRBV12-3 or TRBV12-4 and TRBJ1-5; tentative D call: TRBD1 (5 bases). Trimming took 4 bases from V and 4 from J, leaving 8 bases between them. The length of the CDR3 is 13 residues. CDR3 nucleotides: TGTGCCAGCAGTTCTCAGGGTAATCAGCCCCAGCATTTT. It specifies CASSSQGNQPQHF.

The chain links TRBV11-2 to TRBJ2-5; unclear D gene. Germline values: CDR1 SGHAT, CDR2 FQNNGV. Deletions cut 5 bases from V and 5 bases from J, with 15 bases between. The CDR3 consists of 14 residues. CDR3 DNA sequence: TGTGCCAGCAGCCTCTCTTGGTTGGGGGAGACCCAGTACTTC. Protein: CASSLSWLGETQYF.

The rearrangement links TRBV7-2 to TRBJ2-5; perhaps TRBD2 as D (6 bases). The germline gives CDR1 SGHTA, CDR2 FQGNSA. The CDR3 is made up of 13 amino acids. V shed 5 bases and J shed 5 bases, with 12 bases lying between them. This CDR3 reads CASSRGRSETQYF. The DNA of the CDR3 is TGTGCCAGCAGCCGTGGGAGGTCGGAGACCCAGTACTTC.

The chain links TRBV7-3 to TRBJ2-3, with D tentatively TRBD1 (6 bases). Germline values: CDR1 SGHTA, CDR2 FQGTGA. This CDR3 has 13 amino acids. V lost 1 base and J 5 bases, leaving 7 bases between the germline ends. In DNA form, the CDR3 reads TGTGCCAGCAGCTTAATCAGGGGAGATACGCAGTATTTT. This sequence encodes CASSLIRGDTQYF.

This clonotype was observed a few times. The chain uses TRBV28 and TRBJ2-7; a weak D match, TRBD2 (5 bases). The CDR3 runs 12 residues. Per the germline V gene, CDR1 is MDHEN and CDR2 is SYDVKM. The V gene lost 7 bases and the J gene lost 0 bases, with 7 bases spanning the gap. The CDR3 loop is CASTGNSYEQYF. In nucleotides, the CDR3 is TGTGCCAGCACCGGGAACTCCTACGAGCAGTACTTC.

V usage is TRBV11-2 and J usage is TRBJ2-7; D is unresolved. V was trimmed by 2 bases and J by 3 bases, leaving 8 bases between them. CDR1 and CDR2 from the germline V gene are SGHAT and FQNNGV. The CDR3 contains 13 residues. CDR3 protein: CASSLSQIYEQYF. In DNA form, the CDR3 reads TGTGCCAGCAGCTTATCCCAAATCTACGAGCAGTACTTC.

J is TRBJ2-1 and V is TRBV7-2; D not resolved. V was clipped by 5 bases and J by 9 bases, with 11 bases between them. Germline values: CDR1 SGHTA, CDR2 FQGNSA. The CDR3 has 12 residues. CDR3 nucleotides: TGTGCCAGCAGCATCCGGATTGGTGAGCAGTTCTTC. As protein: CASSIRIGEQFF. Full variable domain (remainder filled in from reference TRBV7-2 and TRBJ2-1): GAGVSQSPSNKVTEKGKDVELRCDPISGHTALYWYRQSLGQGLEFLIYFQGNSAPDKSGLPSDRFSAERTGGSVSTLTIQRTQQEDSAVYLCASSIRIGEQFFGPGTRLTVL.

The CDR3 loop is CSARNPTSGNPDTQYF. The CDR3 DNA reads TGCAGTGCTAGGAACCCGACTAGCGGGAACCCAGATACGCAGTATTTT. This sequence joins TRBV20-1 and TRBJ2-3; 11 bases line up with TRBD2. This CDR3 has 16 amino acids. Trimming removed 3 bases from V and 4 bases from J; junction bases left unmatched: 9. CDR1 and CDR2 from the germline V gene are DFQATT and SNEGSKA (reference sequence).

The genes are TRBV6-1 and TRBJ1-5, with D maybe TRBD1 (6 bases). CDR3 length: 13 residues. The germline V and J ends were trimmed by 4 bases and 5 bases, with 9 bases remaining between them. Germline CDR1 MNHNS, CDR2 SASEGT. The CDR3 region has the DNA TGTGCCAGCAGTGGACAGGATTATCAGCCCCAGCATTTT. Translating it yields CASSGQDYQPQHF.

The chain is built from TRBV20-1 and TRBJ2-1; D is tentatively TRBD1 or TRBD2 (5 bases each). Germline values: CDR1 DFQATT, CDR2 SNEGSKA (reference sequence). The V end lost 1 base, the J end lost 15 bases, and 16 bases lay between the germline ends. This CDR3 is 12 amino acids long. The CDR3 DNA is TGCAGTGCTAGAGGCTCGAGGGGCCTGGCGTTCTTC. Protein product: CSARGSRGLAFF.

The CDR3 protein is CASSPGLGGGIFEQFF. DNA for the CDR3: TGTGCCAGCAGCCCCGGTTTGGGCGGGGGGATCTTTGAGCAGTTCTTC. The genes are TRBV9 and TRBJ2-1, with 8 bases fitting TRBD2. The CDR3 consists of 16 residues. Germline CDR1 SGDLS, CDR2 YYNGEE. J gave up 9 bases and V 4 bases, and 15 bases lay outside the gene matches.

This chain uses TRBV5-1 with TRBJ2-7; 7 positions match TRBD1. V trimming: 4 bases; J trimming: 5 bases; junction bases outside the gene matches: 6. The CDR3 extends over 13 amino acids. Germline V gives CDR1 SGHRS, CDR2 YFSETQ. CDR3 loop: CASSPDRAHEQYF. The CDR3 bases are TGCGCCAGCAGCCCTGACAGGGCCCACGAGCAGTACTTC.

This clonotype has only a few counts. This chain connects TRBV19 to TRBJ1-2; the D is unclear. This CDR3 is 12 amino acids long. From germline, CDR1 is LNHDA and CDR2 SQIVND (reference sequence). V lost 10 bases and J lost 2, with 11 bases in between. This chain's CDR3 is CATLTGNYGYTF. The CDR3 DNA follows: TGTGCCACACTTACCGGGAACTATGGCTACACCTTC.